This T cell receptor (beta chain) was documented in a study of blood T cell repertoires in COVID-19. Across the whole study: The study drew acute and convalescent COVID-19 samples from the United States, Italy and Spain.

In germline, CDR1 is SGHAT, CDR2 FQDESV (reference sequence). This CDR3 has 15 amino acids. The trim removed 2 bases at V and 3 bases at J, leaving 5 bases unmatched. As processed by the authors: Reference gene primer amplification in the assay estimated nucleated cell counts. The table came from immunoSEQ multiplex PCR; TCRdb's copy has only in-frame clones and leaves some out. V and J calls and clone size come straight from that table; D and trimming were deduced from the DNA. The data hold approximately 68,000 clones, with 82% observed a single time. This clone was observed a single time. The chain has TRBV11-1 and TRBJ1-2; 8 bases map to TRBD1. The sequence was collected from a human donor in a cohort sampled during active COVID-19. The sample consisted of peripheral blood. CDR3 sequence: CASSLKTGADYGYTF. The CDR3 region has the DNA TGTGCCAGCAGCTTAAAGACAGGGGCCGACTATGGCTACACCTTC.